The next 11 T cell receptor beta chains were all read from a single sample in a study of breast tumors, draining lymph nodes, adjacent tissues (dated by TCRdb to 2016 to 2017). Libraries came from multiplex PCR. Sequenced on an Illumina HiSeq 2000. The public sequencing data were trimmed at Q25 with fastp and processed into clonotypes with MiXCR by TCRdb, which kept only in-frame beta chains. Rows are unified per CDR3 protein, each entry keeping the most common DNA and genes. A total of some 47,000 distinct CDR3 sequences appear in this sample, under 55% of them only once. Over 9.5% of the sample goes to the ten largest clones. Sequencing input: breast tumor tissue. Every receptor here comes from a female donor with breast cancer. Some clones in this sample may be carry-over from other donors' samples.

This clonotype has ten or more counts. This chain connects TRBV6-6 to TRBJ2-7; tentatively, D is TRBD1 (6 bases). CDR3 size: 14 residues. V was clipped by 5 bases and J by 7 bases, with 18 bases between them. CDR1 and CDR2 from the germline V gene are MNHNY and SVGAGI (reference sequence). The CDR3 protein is CASSPGTPLGEQYF. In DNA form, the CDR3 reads TGTGCCAGCAGTCCCGGGACACCCCTGGGAGAGCAGTACTTC.

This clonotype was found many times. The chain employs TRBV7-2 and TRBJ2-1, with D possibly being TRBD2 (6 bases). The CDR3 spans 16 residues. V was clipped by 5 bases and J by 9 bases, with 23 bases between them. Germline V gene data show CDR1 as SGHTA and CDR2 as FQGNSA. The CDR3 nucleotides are TGTGCCAGCAGCACCTTGGGGACTCGGACCCTCGGTGAGCAGTTCTTC. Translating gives CASSTLGTRTLGEQFF.

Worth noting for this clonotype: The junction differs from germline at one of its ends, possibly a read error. The CDR3 DNA sequence: TGCGCCGGCAGTGACGGGACTAGCGGGAGGGAGACCCAGTACTTC. Protein product: CAGSDGTSGRETQYF. This sequence joins TRBV10-1 and TRBJ2-5; TRBD2 agrees at 15 bases. Germline CDR1 reads WNHNN; CDR2 reads SYGVQD (reference sequence). The CDR3 spans 15 residues.

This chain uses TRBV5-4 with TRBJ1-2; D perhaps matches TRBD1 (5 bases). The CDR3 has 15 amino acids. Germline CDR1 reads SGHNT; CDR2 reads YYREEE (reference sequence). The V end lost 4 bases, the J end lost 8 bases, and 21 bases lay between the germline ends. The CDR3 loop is CASSLGPLSRNGYTF. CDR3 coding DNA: TGTGCCAGCAGCCTGGGACCCTTGAGCAGGAACGGCTACACCTTC.

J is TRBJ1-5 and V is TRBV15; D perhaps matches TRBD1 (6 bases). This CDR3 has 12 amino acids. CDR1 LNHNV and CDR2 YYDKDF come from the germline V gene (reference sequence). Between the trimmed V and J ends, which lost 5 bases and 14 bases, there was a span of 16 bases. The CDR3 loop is CATSRKDSYEHF. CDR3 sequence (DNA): TGTGCCACCAGCCGCAAGGACAGCTACGAGCATTTT.

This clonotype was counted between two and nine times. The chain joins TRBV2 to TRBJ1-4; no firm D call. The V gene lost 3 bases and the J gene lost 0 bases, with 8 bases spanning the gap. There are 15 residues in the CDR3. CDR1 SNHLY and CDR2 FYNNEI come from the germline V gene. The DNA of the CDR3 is TGTGCCAGCAGTGAGGGAGGCGCAACTAATGAAAAACTGTTTTTT. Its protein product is CASSEGGATNEKLFF.

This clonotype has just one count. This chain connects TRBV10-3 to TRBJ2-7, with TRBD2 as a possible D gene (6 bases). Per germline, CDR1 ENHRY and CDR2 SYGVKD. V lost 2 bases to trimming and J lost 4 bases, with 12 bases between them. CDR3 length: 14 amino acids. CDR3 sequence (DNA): TGTGCCATCAGTGAGGCGGGAATTTCTTACGAGCAGTACTTC. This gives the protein CAISEAGISYEQYF.

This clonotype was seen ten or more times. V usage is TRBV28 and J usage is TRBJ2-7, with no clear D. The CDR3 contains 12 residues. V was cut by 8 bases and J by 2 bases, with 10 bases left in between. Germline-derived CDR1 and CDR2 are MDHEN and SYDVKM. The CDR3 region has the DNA TGTGCCAGCGCGTGGGCCCCCTACGAGCAGTACTTC. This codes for CASAWAPYEQYF.

CDR3 sequence (DNA): TGTGCCAGCTCTCAGGGGGGTAGCGGCGCCTACGAGCAGTACTTC. This encodes CASSQGGSGAYEQYF. The chain couples TRBV18 to TRBJ2-7; possibly TRBD1 for D (7 bases). Germline-derived CDR1 and CDR2 are KGHSH and LQKENI. CDR3 size: 15 residues. Trimming left V 6 bases short and J 2 bases short, with 17 bases between.

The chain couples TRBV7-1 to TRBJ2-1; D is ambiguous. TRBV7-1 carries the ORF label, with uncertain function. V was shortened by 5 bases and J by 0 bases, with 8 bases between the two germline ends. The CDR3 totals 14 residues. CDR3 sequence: CASSPLCSYNEQFF. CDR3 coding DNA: TGTGCCAGCAGCCCACTGTGCTCCTACAATGAGCAGTTCTTC.

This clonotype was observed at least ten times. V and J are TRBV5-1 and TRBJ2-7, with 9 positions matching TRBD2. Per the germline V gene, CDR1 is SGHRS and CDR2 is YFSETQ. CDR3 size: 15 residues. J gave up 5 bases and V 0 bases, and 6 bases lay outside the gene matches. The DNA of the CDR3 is TGCGCCAGCAGCTTGGAAATAGCGGGAGTACACGAGCAGTACTTC. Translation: CASSLEIAGVHEQYF. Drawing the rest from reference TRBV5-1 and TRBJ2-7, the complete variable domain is KAGVTQTPRYLIKTRGQQVTLSCSPISGHRSVSWYQQTPGQGLQFLFEYFSETQRNKGNFPGRFSGRQFSNSRSEMNVSTLELGDSALYLCASSLEIAGVHEQYFGPGTRLTVT.